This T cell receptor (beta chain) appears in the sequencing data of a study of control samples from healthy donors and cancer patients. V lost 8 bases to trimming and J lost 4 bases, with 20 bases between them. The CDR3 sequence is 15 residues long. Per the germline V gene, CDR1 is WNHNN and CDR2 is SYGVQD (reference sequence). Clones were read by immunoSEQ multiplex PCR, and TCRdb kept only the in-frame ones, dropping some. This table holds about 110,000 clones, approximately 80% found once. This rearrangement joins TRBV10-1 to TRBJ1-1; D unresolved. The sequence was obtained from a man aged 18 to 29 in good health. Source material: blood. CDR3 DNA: TGCGCCAGCGCTGACCGGGTTGGCTCGTCCACTGAAGCTTTCTTT. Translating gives CASADRVGSSTEAFF.